These 27 T cell receptor beta chains were all obtained from the same sample, sequenced in a study of identical twins. MiXCR, run by TCRdb on the 5' RACE reads, gives a single entry per CDR3 protein. The sample gives roughly 690,000 distinct CDR3 sequences, approximately 6.1% of which show up once; 1.5% to 2% is in the top ten. The specimen sequenced was naive T cells sorted from blood. The receptors come from a man between 18 and 35 years old in good health.

This clonotype occurred many times. The CDR3 sequence is CAISFGEGTSGSLTYEQYF. As DNA, the CDR3 is TGTGCCATCAGTTTCGGGGAGGGGACTAGCGGGAGTCTCACCTACGAGCAGTACTTC. V and J are TRBV10-3 and TRBJ2-7, with 14 bases lining up with TRBD2. The germline CDR1 and CDR2 sequences are ENHRY and SYGVKD. Losses at the gene ends were 5 bases for V and 2 bases for J; bases not matched to a gene: 14. The CDR3 runs to 19 residues.

The J gene is TRBJ1-5, the V gene TRBV7-9, with 8 bases lining up with TRBD1. The CDR3 is 14 residues long. V shed 1 base and J 7 bases; nucleotides not matched to a gene: 3. The germline gives CDR1 SEHNR, CDR2 FQNEAQ (reference sequence). The CDR3, as DNA: TGTGCCAGCAGCTTAGTAGGACAGGGCCAGCCCCAGCATTTT. Its protein product is CASSLVGQGQPQHF.

This clonotype came up many times. The chain links TRBV6-2 or TRBV6-3 to TRBJ1-5, with D maybe TRBD1 (6 bases). Trimming left V 5 bases short and J 4 bases short, with 12 bases between. CDR3 size: 14 residues. Germline V gene data show CDR1 as MNHEY and CDR2 as SVGEGT. The CDR3 is CASSRQAKNQPQHF. CDR3 coding DNA: TGTGCCAGCAGTCGACAGGCCAAGAATCAGCCCCAGCATTTT.

This clonotype was counted only a few times. The chain links TRBV12-3 or TRBV12-4 to TRBJ2-1, with TRBD1 matching 10 bases. This CDR3 region has 16 residues. After removal of 7 bases from V and 3 bases from J, the junction contained 9 bases not matched to a gene. CDR3 sequence reads: CASIPTGGLYYNEQFF. CDR3 DNA sequence: TGTGCCAGCATCCCGACAGGGGGCCTCTACTACAATGAGCAGTTCTTC.

This chain links TRBV15 with TRBJ1-5, with no clear D. The length of the CDR3 is 15 residues. Trimming left V 4 bases short and J 2 bases short, with 12 bases between. In germline, CDR1 is LNHNV, CDR2 YYDKDF (reference sequence). CDR3 in amino acids: CATSNMKSGNQPQHF. The CDR3 DNA reads as TGTGCCACCAGCAATATGAAGAGTGGCAATCAGCCCCAGCATTTT.

The chain has TRBV30 and TRBJ1-1; TRBD1 might be the D (5 bases). The CDR3 totals 13 residues. In germline, CDR1 is GTSNPN, CDR2 SVGIG (reference sequence). The V end lost 1 base, the J end lost 0 bases, and 6 bases lay between the germline ends. CDR3 residues: CAWSEGVNTEAFF. CDR3 sequence (DNA): TGTGCCTGGAGTGAAGGGGTGAACACTGAAGCTTTCTTT.

This clonotype was seen ten or more times. CDR3: CASSLAVKSYEQYV. The CDR3 nucleotides are TGTGCCAGCAGTTTAGCGGTAAAGTCCTACGAGCAGTACGTC. The chain recombines TRBV2 with TRBJ2-7; tentatively, D is TRBD2 (6 bases). Trimming shortened V by 5 bases and J by 1 base, and 12 bases separated the two germline ends. Per the germline V gene, CDR1 is SNHLY and CDR2 is FYNNEI. This CDR3 comprises 14 residues.

This clonotype was counted only a few times. The V gene is TRBV20-1, the J gene TRBJ2-5; 10 bases fit TRBD2. Germline V gives CDR1 DFQATT, CDR2 SNEGSKA (reference sequence). This CDR3 has 14 residues. V gave up 5 bases and J gave up 3 bases; unmatched junction bases: 6. The CDR3 region is CSAGTSEQKETQYF. In DNA, the CDR3 is TGCAGTGCTGGGACTAGCGAGCAGAAAGAGACCCAGTACTTC.

J is TRBJ1-2 and V is TRBV5-1, with 7 bases fitting TRBD1. Germline V gene sequence: CDR1 SGHRS, CDR2 YFSETQ. The CDR3 extends over 15 amino acids. V trimming: 3 bases; J trimming: 0 bases; junction bases outside the gene matches: 5. As DNA, the CDR3 is TGCGCCAGCAGCTCCGACAGGGTGGCTAACTATGGCTACACCTTC. This encodes CASSSDRVANYGYTF.

This clonotype came up a few times. The chain employs TRBV6-2 or TRBV6-3 and TRBJ2-5; D remains unclear. The V gene lost 4 bases and the J gene lost 1 base, with 16 bases spanning the gap. CDR1 is MNHEY and CDR2 is SVGEGT in the germline V gene. The CDR3 sequence is 16 residues long. The CDR3 DNA follows: TGTGCCAGCAGTTCCCGTCCGGATAGCTCCCAAGAGACCCAGTACTTC. This translates into CASSSRPDSSQETQYF.

This sequence joins TRBV29-1 and TRBJ2-1; 14 bases agree with TRBD2. V gave up 2 bases and J gave up 6 bases; unmatched junction bases: 3. The CDR3 sequence is 15 residues long. CDR1 and CDR2 (germline): SQVTM, ANQGSEA. DNA of the CDR3: TGCAGCGTTGAACCCGGGACTAGCGGGAGCAATGAGCAGTTCTTC. Amino acids: CSVEPGTSGSNEQFF.

This clonotype has ten or more counts. V gene TRBV27 combines with J gene TRBJ2-3, with D hard to call. The CDR3 consists of 15 residues. The V end lost 6 bases, the J end lost 0 bases, and 13 bases lay between the germline ends. From germline, CDR1 is MNHEY and CDR2 SMNVEV (reference sequence). The CDR3 loop reads CASSPLGVSTDTQYF. The CDR3, as DNA: TGTGCCAGCAGCCCCCTGGGCGTTAGCACAGATACGCAGTATTTT.

This clonotype was seen repeatedly, ten times or more. V and J are TRBV20-1 and TRBJ2-3; weak D call: TRBD2 (5 bases). The CDR3 length is 15 residues. Germline CDR1 is DFQATT and CDR2 is SNEGSKA (reference sequence). V was shortened by 3 bases and J by 0 bases, with 13 bases between the two germline ends. The CDR3 DNA reads as TGCAGTGCTAGGAGGCGCGGGCTTAGCACAGATACGCAGTATTTT. Translation: CSARRRGLSTDTQYF.

This clonotype was counted only a few times. The V call is TRBV29-1, the J call TRBJ2-5; D perhaps matches TRBD1 (5 bases). The CDR3 runs 14 residues. The V and J ends lost 7 bases and 5 bases respectively, with 20 bases between them. The germline CDR1 and CDR2 sequences are SQVTM and ANQGSEA. CDR3 coding DNA: TGCAGCGCCTCGTGGGGCGGCCGCCCTGAGACCCAGTACTTC. Translation gives CSASWGGRPETQYF.

This clonotype was seen many times. V is TRBV7-9 and J is TRBJ2-5; a possible D gene is TRBD1 (5 bases). Germline V gene sequence: CDR1 SEHNR, CDR2 FQNEAQ (reference sequence). This CDR3 is built from 12 residues. V was cut by 4 bases and J by 5 bases, with 8 bases left in between. The DNA of the CDR3 is TGTGCCAGCAGCTCGAAGGGGGAGACCCAGTACTTC. Protein product: CASSSKGETQYF.

This clonotype was picked up many times. The genes are TRBV9 and TRBJ1-2; possibly TRBD1 for D (6 bases). Germline V gene lookup returns CDR1 SGDLS and CDR2 YYNGEE. Trimming shortened V by 4 bases and J by 9 bases, and 19 bases separated the two germline ends. The CDR3 consists of 14 residues. The CDR3 DNA reads TGTGCCAGCAGCACTGGGGGCGAGCTCGGAAGCTACACCTTC. Its protein is CASSTGGELGSYTF.

The table lists this clonotype with many counts. This chain uses TRBV4-1 with TRBJ2-2, with 7 bases fitting TRBD2. J lost 0 bases, V lost 3 bases, and 4 bases had no gene match. The CDR3 runs 16 residues. Looked up from germline, CDR1 is MGHRA and CDR2 is YSYEKL. CDR3 nucleotides: TGCGCCAGCAGCCACACTAGCGCCCCGAACACCGGGGAGCTGTTTTTT. This sequence encodes CASSHTSAPNTGELFF.

The J gene is TRBJ1-5, the V gene TRBV11-2; D not certain. This CDR3 spans 14 amino acids. Germline V gene sequence: CDR1 SGHAT, CDR2 FQNNGV. Trimming took off 4 bases at V and 4 bases at J, with 11 bases between the two ends. The CDR3 reads CASSSRPDNQPQHF. The CDR3 region has the DNA TGTGCCAGCAGCTCCCGGCCCGATAATCAGCCCCAGCATTTT. The full variable domain, in which reference TRBV11-2 and TRBJ1-5 provide the parts outside the CDR3, is EAGVAQSPRYKIIEKRQSVAFWCNPISGHATLYWYQQILGQGPKLLIQFQNNGVVDDSQLPKDRFSAERLKGVDSTLKIQPAKLEDSAVYLCASSSRPDNQPQHFGDGTRLSIL.

The rearrangement uses TRBV6-6 and TRBJ2-7, with D possibly being TRBD2 (5 bases). The length of the CDR3 is 11 residues. V shed 10 bases and J shed 2 bases, with 9 bases lying between them. From germline, CDR1 is MNHNY and CDR2 SVGAGI (reference sequence). The CDR3 DNA reads as TGTGCCACCCGGGATACCTACGAGCAGTACTTC. This encodes CATRDTYEQYF.

This clonotype was detected many times. The J gene is TRBJ2-1, the V gene TRBV20-1; TRBD2 matches at 11 bases. The CDR3 is 14 amino acids. The J segment lost 3 bases and the V segment lost 4 bases, leaving 2 bases of the junction unmatched. CDR1 is DFQATT and CDR2 is SNEGSKA in the germline V gene (reference sequence). The CDR3 sequence: CSAKGLADYNEQFF. In DNA, the CDR3 is TGCAGTGCTAAGGGACTAGCGGACTACAATGAGCAGTTCTTC.

The V call is TRBV5-1, the J call TRBJ2-2; tentatively, D is TRBD1 (6 bases). V lost 6 bases, J lost 4 bases, and 16 bases lay in between. This CDR3 is built from 15 residues. Germline V gene data show CDR1 as SGHRS and CDR2 as YFSETQ. CDR3 residues: CASTRGLLGTGELFF. The CDR3 DNA sequence: TGCGCCAGCACCAGGGGTCTACTCGGCACCGGGGAGCTGTTTTTT.

This clonotype was recorded a few times. The rearrangement uses TRBV7-2 and TRBJ1-1; no definite D call. The CDR3 extends over 15 amino acids. CDR1 and CDR2 from the germline V gene are SGHTA and FQGNSA. Trimming left V 1 base short and J 3 bases short, with 12 bases between. The CDR3: CASSLEVGTDTEAFF. The CDR3 nucleotides are TGTGCCAGCAGCTTAGAGGTGGGCACAGACACTGAAGCTTTCTTT.

On this clonotype itself: A much larger clone differs from this one at a single base, so this may be a read error. This rearrangement joins TRBV4-3 to TRBJ2-1, with TRBD2 as a possible D gene (6 bases). The germline V gene encodes CDR1 LGHNA and CDR2 YSLEER. The CDR3 length is 14 residues. Here the CDR3 reads CASRQDGGLDEQFF. The CDR3 DNA sequence: TGCGCCAGCAGACAAGATGGGGGGTTAGATGAGCAGTTCTTC.

This clonotype was seen more than once but under ten times. This sequence joins TRBV20-1 and TRBJ1-6; 7 bases are a match to TRBD1. Germline CDR1 DFQATT, CDR2 SNEGSKA (reference sequence). CDR3 length: 14 amino acids. Trimming removed 3 bases from V and 6 bases from J; junction bases left unmatched: 5. CDR3: CSASQGQINSPLHF. The DNA of the CDR3 is TGCAGTGCTAGCCAGGGACAGATTAATTCACCCCTCCACTTT.

V usage is TRBV7-9 and J usage is TRBJ2-5; D might be TRBD1 or TRBD2, each matching 6 bases. Germline CDR1 is SEHNR and CDR2 is FQNEAQ (reference sequence). Between the trimmed V and J ends, which lost 2 bases and 4 bases, there was a span of 14 bases. CDR3 size: 15 residues. DNA for the CDR3: TGTGCCAGCAGCTTATACGGGGGCAGGGTAGAGACCCAGTACTTC. Translating it yields CASSLYGGRVETQYF.

This clonotype was seen more than once but under ten times. The rearrangement joins TRBV2 to TRBJ2-3; perhaps D is TRBD1 or TRBD2 (5 bases each). V was clipped by 6 bases and J by 7 bases, with 11 bases between them. CDR1 and CDR2 (germline): SNHLY, FYNNEI. CDR3 length equals 12 residues. CDR3 sequence: CASSTGRNTQYF. The CDR3 coding sequence is TGTGCCAGCAGCACGGGGCGGAATACGCAGTATTTT.

This clonotype was recorded a few times. The chain couples TRBV2 to TRBJ2-7, with 7 positions matching TRBD2. The germline V gene has CDR1 SNHLY and CDR2 FYNNEI. The CDR3 runs to 13 residues. V gave up 6 bases and J gave up 6 bases; unmatched junction bases: 8. The CDR3 DNA sequence: TGTGCCAGCAGCAACCCTAGCGGTCGCGAGCAGTACTTC. It codes for CASSNPSGREQYF.